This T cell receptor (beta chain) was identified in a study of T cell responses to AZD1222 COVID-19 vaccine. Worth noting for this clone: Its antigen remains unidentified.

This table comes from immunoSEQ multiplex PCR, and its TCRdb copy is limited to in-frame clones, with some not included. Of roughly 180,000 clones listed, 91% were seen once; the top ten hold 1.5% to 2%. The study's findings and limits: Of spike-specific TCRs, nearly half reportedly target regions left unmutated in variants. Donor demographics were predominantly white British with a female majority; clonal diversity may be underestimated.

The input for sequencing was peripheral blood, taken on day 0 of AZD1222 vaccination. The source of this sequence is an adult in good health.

CDR3 sequence: CASSPRRGKETQYF. CDR3 nucleotides: TGTGCCAGCAGCCCGAGACGAGGTAAAGAGACCCAGTACTTC. This chain links TRBV7-9 with TRBJ2-5; D gene unclear. Trimming removed 5 bases from V and 3 bases from J, with 13 bases in between. The germline CDR1 and CDR2 sequences are SEHNR and FQNEAQ (reference sequence). The CDR3 consists of 14 residues.